These 23 T cell receptor beta chains were all obtained from the same sample, sequenced in a study of blood T cell repertoires in COVID-19. Profiled with immunoSEQ multiplex PCR; TCRdb holds only in-frame clones, not every one. The repertoire includes roughly 220,000 clones, around 87% of them detected once, and about 16% sits in the top ten. Sequenced: PBMCs or T cells enriched from blood (not recorded which). The receptors shown here come from a man younger than 45 who had been exposed to COVID-19.

J is TRBJ2-1 and V is TRBV4-1; D remains ambiguous. Germline V gives CDR1 MGHRA, CDR2 YSYEKL. Trimming shortened V by 0 bases and J by 6 bases, and 12 bases separated the two germline ends. The CDR3 length is 15 residues. The CDR3 sequence is CASSQEGLRGNEQFF. The CDR3 nucleotides are TGCGCCAGCAGCCAAGAGGGTCTGCGAGGCAATGAGCAGTTCTTC.

V and J are TRBV10-2 and TRBJ1-1, with D uncertain. The CDR3 has 12 amino acids. Trimming took 5 bases from V and 1 from J, leaving 5 bases between them. Germline CDR1 and CDR2: WSHSY and SAAADI. CDR3 region: CASSFQNTEAFF. The CDR3 DNA follows: TGCGCCAGCAGTTTCCAGAACACTGAAGCTTTCTTT.

V gene TRBV6-5 combines with J gene TRBJ1-6, with D tentatively TRBD1 (6 bases). Deletions cut 2 bases from V and 14 bases from J, with 19 bases between. The CDR3 covers 15 residues. Germline-derived CDR1 and CDR2 are MNHEY and SVGAGI. The CDR3 nucleotides are TGTGCCAGCAGTTACCCCGGTGACAGGCTCGGTACCCTCCACTTT. It specifies CASSYPGDRLGTLHF.

This chain uses TRBV10-3 with TRBJ2-3; maybe TRBD1 (6 bases). Germline V gene sequence: CDR1 ENHRY, CDR2 SYGVKD. V was clipped by 2 bases and J by 4 bases, with 13 bases between them. CDR3 length equals 15 residues. The CDR3 sequence: CAISEIRGIADTQYF. CDR3 in DNA: TGTGCCATCAGTGAGATCAGGGGTATCGCAGATACGCAGTATTTT.

The chain couples TRBV19 to TRBJ2-7; 7 nucleotides agree with TRBD1. The CDR3 totals 14 residues. Looked up from germline, CDR1 is LNHDA and CDR2 is SQIVND (reference sequence). Trimming cost V 5 bases and J 4 bases; bases outside gene matches: 8. The chain's CDR3 is CASSGDRGSYEQYF. The CDR3 region has the DNA TGTGCCAGTAGTGGGGACAGAGGATCGTACGAGCAGTACTTC.

CDR3 coding DNA: TGTGCCATCAGAGGGACAGGGGAGTGGAATGAGCAGTTCTTC. Translation gives CAIRGTGEWNEQFF. V and J are TRBV10-3 and TRBJ2-1; the match to TRBD1 covers 10 bases. The V and J ends lost 6 bases and 7 bases, in that order; junction bases with no gene match: 6. Germline V gives CDR1 ENHRY, CDR2 SYGVKD. The CDR3 covers 14 residues.

The V gene is TRBV7-9, the J gene TRBJ1-1, with D maybe TRBD1 (5 bases). Per germline, CDR1 SEHNR and CDR2 FQNEAQ (reference sequence). The CDR3 is made up of 16 amino acids. The V end lost 5 bases, the J end lost 5 bases, and 21 bases lay between the germline ends. DNA of the CDR3: TGTGCCAGCAGCAACTTTTTAGGGGCTCGGTGGACTGAAGCTTTCTTT. Translation gives CASSNFLGARWTEAFF.

The chain combines TRBV5-4 with TRBJ1-2, with 8 nucleotides matching TRBD1. The length of the CDR3 is 17 residues. From germline, CDR1 is SGHNT and CDR2 YYREEE (reference sequence). The trim removed 4 bases at V and 5 bases at J, leaving 16 bases unmatched. Here the CDR3 reads CASSTPQDRALGYGYTF. CDR3 nucleotide sequence: TGTGCCAGCAGCACGCCACAGGACAGGGCCCTTGGATATGGCTACACCTTC.

This chain connects TRBV5-8 to TRBJ2-5, with D possibly TRBD1 on 6 matching bases. V was shortened by 1 base and J by 1 base, with 14 bases between the two germline ends. The CDR3 is 16 residues long. Germline V lookup: CDR1 SGHTS, CDR2 YDEGEE. The CDR3 sequence is CASSLSGTSLQETQYF. CDR3 coding DNA: TGTGCCAGCAGCTTGAGTGGGACATCCCTCCAAGAGACCCAGTACTTC.

V and J are TRBV4-2 and TRBJ2-3; TRBD2 matches 12 bases. Germline V gene lookup returns CDR1 LGHNA and CDR2 YNFKEQ. This CDR3 is built from 17 residues. The V and J ends lost 0 bases and 8 bases, in that order; junction bases with no gene match: 9. The CDR3 DNA reads as TGTGCCAGCAGCCAAGATCCTCTAGCGGGGGGGCTCAGTACGCAGTATTTT. It is translated as CASSQDPLAGGLSTQYF.

The genes are TRBV19 and TRBJ1-1, with no clear D. The germline V and J ends were trimmed by 4 bases and 8 bases, with 11 bases remaining between them. The CDR3 consists of 12 residues. The germline V gene has CDR1 LNHDA and CDR2 SQIVND (reference sequence). The CDR3 reads CASSTRGSEAFF. For the CDR3, the DNA is TGTGCCAGTAGTACAAGAGGGTCCGAAGCTTTCTTT.

V is TRBV30 and J is TRBJ2-5, with 10 bases matching TRBD2. The CDR3 sequence is 19 residues long. Germline V gene lookup returns CDR1 GTSNPN and CDR2 SVGIG (reference sequence). The V segment lost 6 bases and the J segment 6 bases; nucleotides outside the gene matches: 25. The CDR3 DNA is TGTGCCTGCACCCCCAGCGGGGGGGCGGTTCGTAACCCCTTAAAGACCCAGTACTTC. Protein sequence: CACTPSGGAVRNPLKTQYF.

This clone was counted a single time. The chain recombines TRBV6-1 with TRBJ1-5; D unresolved. The germline V gene encodes CDR1 MNHNS and CDR2 SASEGT. Trimming removed 1 base at V and 3 bases at J, with 10 bases between. The CDR3 consists of 15 residues. The CDR3 sequence: CASSEGPLDNQPQHF. In DNA form, the CDR3 reads TGTGCCAGCAGTGAAGGGCCCCTAGACAATCAGCCCCAGCATTTT.

The gene calls are TRBV7-3 and TRBJ2-5; maybe TRBD2 (5 bases). Germline V CDR1 and CDR2: SGHTA, FQGTGA. CDR3 length: 14 amino acids. Between the trimmed V and J ends, which lost 2 bases and 2 bases, there was a span of 9 bases. This CDR3 reads CASSLRGNQETQYF. The CDR3 coding sequence is TGTGCCAGCAGCTTACGGGGAAATCAAGAGACCCAGTACTTC.

The gene calls are TRBV5-1 and TRBJ2-5, with 8 bases that match TRBD2. The CDR3 loop spans 14 amino acids. CDR1 SGHRS and CDR2 YFSETQ come from the germline V gene. Trimming took 4 bases from V and 4 from J; bases not matched to a gene: 6. The DNA of the CDR3 is TGCGCCAGCAGCCCGACCGGGGGGGGAGAGACCCAGTACTTC. Translated, it gives CASSPTGGGETQYF.

The chain combines TRBV2 with TRBJ2-3, with D possibly matching TRBD2 (7 bases). Germline V lookup: CDR1 SNHLY, CDR2 FYNNEI. The CDR3 covers 15 residues. V lost 4 bases and J 2 bases, leaving 13 bases between the germline ends. The DNA of the CDR3 is TGTGCCAGCAGTGTCCGGGGGGCCTCCACAGATACGCAGTATTTT. As protein: CASSVRGASTDTQYF.

This chain links TRBV7-3 with TRBJ2-2, with a weak D call TRBD1 (6 bases). The CDR3 has 15 residues. Germline values: CDR1 SGHTA, CDR2 FQGTGA. The V and J ends lost 3 bases and 2 bases respectively, with 10 bases between them. The CDR3 here is CASSFSGQNTGELFF. Written as DNA, the CDR3 is TGTGCCAGCAGCTTCTCGGGACAAAACACCGGGGAGCTGTTTTTT. Using reference TRBV7-3 and TRBJ2-2 for the parts outside the CDR3, the full variable domain is GAGVSQTPSNKVTEKGKYVELRCDPISGHTALYWYRQSLGQGPEFLIYFQGTGAADDSGLPNDRFFAVRPEGSVSTLKIQRTERGDSAVYLCASSFSGQNTGELFFGEGSRLTVL.

The J gene is TRBJ2-1, the V gene TRBV5-1; 10 nucleotides agree with TRBD2. Germline trimming cut 9 bases from V and 6 bases from J; bases unmatched to any gene: 6. The CDR3 length is 13 residues. The germline gives CDR1 SGHRS, CDR2 YFSETQ. This CDR3 is CATRERGGNEQFF. CDR3 nucleotides: TGCGCCACCCGGGAGCGGGGGGGCAATGAGCAGTTCTTC.

The genes are TRBV7-2 and TRBJ1-3; D unclear. Germline V lookup: CDR1 SGHTA, CDR2 FQGNSA. This CDR3 has 14 residues. Trimming pared 4 bases from V and 2 bases from J, leaving 9 bases between. The CDR3 DNA reads as TGTGCCAGCAGCTCGCCGGGTACTGGAAACACCATATATTTT. This translates into CASSSPGTGNTIYF.

The chain carries TRBV3-1 (or the pseudogene TRBV3-2) and TRBJ2-3; 7 nucleotides align to TRBD2. CDR1 is LGHDT and CDR2 is YNNKEL in the germline V gene (reference sequence). CDR3 length: 15 residues. The V gene end was trimmed by 1 base and the J gene end by 8 bases; junction bases not matched to a gene: 9. CDR3 region: CASSQGTRSEGTQYF. CDR3 nucleotides: TGTGCCAGCAGCCAAGGGACTAGGAGTGAGGGTACGCAGTATTTT.

This clone was counted a few times. V usage is TRBV7-9 and J usage is TRBJ1-5; maybe TRBD1 (5 bases). Germline CDR1 reads SEHNR; CDR2 reads FQNEAQ (reference sequence). The V gene lost 0 bases and the J gene lost 6 bases, with 18 bases spanning the gap. The CDR3 has 17 amino acids. Here the CDR3 reads CASSLAGGPRRGQPQHF. The CDR3 DNA sequence: TGTGCCAGCAGCTTAGCGGGAGGCCCACGTAGGGGTCAGCCCCAGCATTTT. The full variable domain, with the rest looked up from reference TRBV7-9 and TRBJ1-5, is DTGVSQNPRHKITKRGQNVTFRCDPISEHNRLYWYRQTLGQGPEFLTYFQNEAQLEKSRLLSDRFSAERPKGSFSTLEIQRTEQGDSAMYLCASSLAGGPRRGQPQHFGDGTRLSIL.

The V and J genes are TRBV9 and TRBJ1-3; no firm D call. Trimming stripped 0 bases from V and 4 bases from J, with 11 bases between. The germline gives CDR1 SGDLS, CDR2 YYNGEE. The CDR3 length is 15 residues. The CDR3 region is CASSVVASGGNTIYF. In DNA, the CDR3 is TGTGCCAGCAGCGTAGTGGCCTCAGGAGGAAACACCATATATTTT.

The V call is TRBV20-1, the J call TRBJ1-2; possible D gene TRBD1, 5 bases. CDR3 length equals 11 residues. Germline CDR1 and CDR2: DFQATT and SNEGSKA (reference sequence). Trimming stripped 6 bases from V and 6 bases from J, with 11 bases between. The CDR3 nucleotides read TGCAGTGCATGGGGCTCGGATGGCTACACCTTC. This sequence encodes CSAWGSDGYTF.